This T cell receptor beta chain was captured by sequencing in a study of neoadjuvant nivolumab and ipilimumab in lung cancer. Germline CDR1 is LNHDA and CDR2 is SQIVND (reference sequence). This CDR3 spans 13 amino acids. The V and J ends lost 3 bases and 11 bases respectively, with 16 bases between them. Measured with immunoSEQ multiplex PCR; TCRdb has only the in-frame clones, and not every one. Counted here are 20,000 to 25,000 clones, roughly 84% occurring once; the ten biggest clones make up 23%. The V and J genes are TRBV19 and TRBJ1-1; D call uncertain. This TCR came from an adult with non-small cell lung cancer. The material was peripheral blood, obtained before neoadjuvant nivolumab, alone or with ipilimumab. The CDR3 DNA follows: TGTGCCAGTAGTATCCAGAGCCTCAGCGGGGCTTTCTTT. Protein product: CASSIQSLSGAFF.